One sample yielded the 12 T cell receptor beta chains listed below, sequenced in a study of blood T cell repertoires in COVID-19. Clones were read by immunoSEQ multiplex PCR, and TCRdb kept only the in-frame ones, dropping some. The sample lists 330,000 or so clones, 88% occurring once. The sequenced sample consisted of PBMCs or T cells enriched from blood (not recorded which). These receptors were collected from a woman aged 25 to 45 who had been exposed to COVID-19.

The chain employs TRBV15 and TRBJ1-3; D is unresolved. The V end lost 0 bases, the J end lost 7 bases, and 7 bases lay between the germline ends. The CDR3 is 13 residues long. Germline V gene lookup returns CDR1 LNHNV and CDR2 YYDKDF (reference sequence). The CDR3 DNA follows: TGTGCCACCAGCAGAGATCTCAGGAACACCATATATTTT. Its protein is CATSRDLRNTIYF.

This clone appeared a single time. The chain combines TRBV5-1 with TRBJ1-1, with a tentative D call TRBD1 (5 bases). The CDR3 is 14 amino acids. Germline CDR1 and CDR2: SGHRS and YFSETQ. V lost 4 bases to trimming and J lost 5 bases, with 15 bases between them. The CDR3 loop is CASSRDSWETEAFF. The CDR3 nucleotides read TGCGCCAGCAGCAGGGACTCCTGGGAAACTGAAGCTTTCTTT.

The chain links TRBV29-1 to TRBJ1-2; 9 nucleotides match TRBD1. After removal of 6 bases from V and 8 bases from J, the junction contained 13 bases not matched to a gene. There are 14 residues in the CDR3. Germline V gene sequence: CDR1 SQVTM, CDR2 ANQGSEA. CDR3 loop: CSVRFPGQGSGYTF. CDR3 in DNA: TGCAGCGTGCGGTTCCCAGGACAGGGGTCCGGCTACACCTTC.

The chain recombines TRBV7-6 with TRBJ1-1, with a weak D call TRBD1 (6 bases). V was trimmed by 3 bases and J by 4 bases, leaving 12 bases between them. This CDR3 contains 14 residues. Germline CDR1 and CDR2: SGHVS and FNYEAQ. The CDR3, as DNA: TGTGCCAGCAGCTTTTCTGGCAGGGGCACTGAAGCTTTCTTT. Translated, it gives CASSFSGRGTEAFF.

The rearrangement uses TRBV10-1 and TRBJ2-7; the D gene is possibly TRBD1 (6 bases). Trimming cost V 1 base and J 5 bases, with 9 bases left between them. Looked up from germline, CDR1 is WNHNN and CDR2 is SYGVQD (reference sequence). This CDR3 is 13 amino acids long. CDR3 bases: TGCGCCAGCAGTGAGTGGGGGCTAGACGAGCAGTACTTC. Translation: CASSEWGLDEQYF.

This clone was found once. V is TRBV18 and J is TRBJ1-2; possibly TRBD1 for D (5 bases). The CDR3 consists of 15 residues. Germline V gene data show CDR1 as KGHSH and CDR2 as LQKENI. Between the trimmed V and J ends, which lost 6 bases and 4 bases, there was a span of 18 bases. The CDR3, as DNA: TGTGCCAGCTCCCCCAGCCCTCAGGGAAGCTATGGCTACACCTTC. Amino acids: CASSPSPQGSYGYTF.

CDR3 region: CASSLRTSGTYEQYF. CDR3 nucleotide sequence: TGTGCCAGCAGTCTCCGGACTAGCGGGACCTACGAGCAGTACTTC. This chain links TRBV28 with TRBJ2-7; 12 nucleotides match TRBD2. J gave up 2 bases and V 5 bases, and 4 bases lay outside the gene matches. This CDR3 contains 15 residues. CDR1 is MDHEN, CDR2 SYDVKM, per germline.

Written as DNA, the CDR3 is TGTGCCAGCAGTTACTCGGAGACAGGGACTAATGAAAAACTGTTTTTT. It yields the protein CASSYSETGTNEKLFF. The chain is built from TRBV6-5 and TRBJ1-4; 7 positions match TRBD1. CDR1 and CDR2 from the germline V gene are MNHEY and SVGAGI. Germline trimming cut 0 bases from V and 2 bases from J; bases unmatched to any gene: 3. The CDR3 extends over 16 amino acids.

The CDR3 nucleotides are TGTGCCAGTAGGCCCCACGGGAGCTCCTACGAGCAGTACTTC. Translating it yields CASRPHGSSYEQYF. This rearrangement joins TRBV19 to TRBJ2-7; D is possibly TRBD2 (6 bases). CDR1 LNHDA and CDR2 SQIVND come from the germline V gene (reference sequence). Trimming cost V 6 bases and J 0 bases, with 12 bases left between them. The CDR3 length is 14 residues.

The V and J genes are TRBV27 and TRBJ2-1, with 14 bases lining up with TRBD2. V lost 5 bases to trimming and J lost 9 bases; unmatched junction nucleotides: 12. The germline gives CDR1 MNHEY, CDR2 SMNVEV (reference sequence). This CDR3 contains 17 residues. This chain's CDR3 is CASSPRGLAGEEVEQFF. CDR3 in DNA: TGTGCCAGCAGTCCACGGGGACTAGCGGGAGAGGAGGTTGAGCAGTTCTTC.

This clone has more than one count but fewer than ten. V is TRBV18 and J is TRBJ1-2, with 8 nucleotides matching TRBD1. J lost 4 bases, V lost 3 bases, and 4 bases had no gene match. CDR3 length equals 14 residues. The germline V gene encodes CDR1 KGHSH and CDR2 LQKENI. The CDR3 spells CASSPQGASYGYTF. CDR3 in DNA: TGTGCCAGCTCACCGCAGGGGGCGAGCTATGGCTACACCTTC.

The chain carries TRBV19 and TRBJ2-1; 8 bases line up with TRBD2. After removal of 1 base from V and 5 bases from J, the junction contained 4 bases not matched to a gene. This CDR3 contains 15 residues. Looked up from germline, CDR1 is LNHDA and CDR2 is SQIVND (reference sequence). For the CDR3, the DNA is TGTGCCAGTAGTATAGGGGCGGGAGGCCACAATGAGCAGTTCTTC. Translating it yields CASSIGAGGHNEQFF.